The rows below give T cell receptor beta chains drawn from one sample of a study of cytomegalovirus exposure and HLA in healthy donors. The table came from immunoSEQ multiplex PCR; TCRdb's copy has only in-frame clones and leaves some out. The sample contains about 140,000 clones, just under 90% of which appear only once. The material sequenced was PBMCs. All receptors come from a woman in her thirties in good health and CMV-seronegative. CDR3s include the opening cysteine and the closing phenylalanine or tryptophan. A D gene is named only where the DNA matches it firmly. Some rows have no size entry. The others give once, few or many, or a class for an expanded clone.

CDR3nt | CDR3aa | d_gene | v_gene | abundance | j_gene
TGTGCCAGCAGCAAAGAAGGAACAGGGGGTCCCGGCTACACCTTC | CASSKEGTGGPGYTF | NA | TRBV21-1 | NA | TRBJ1-2
TGCGCCAGCAGCTTGGGACTAAGCACAGATACGCAGTATTTT | CASSLGLSTDTQYF | NA | TRBV5-1 | NA | TRBJ2-3
TGCGCCAGCAGCCAAAGACTAGCGGGGGGGCTCATTGAGCAGTTCTTC | CASSQRLAGGLIEQFF | TRBD2 | TRBV4-3 | NA | TRBJ2-1
TGTGCCAGCAGCCGACAGGGATTCTCCTACGAGCAGTACTTC | CASSRQGFSYEQYF | TRBD1 | TRBV7-9 | NA | TRBJ2-7
TGTGCCAGCAGCTTAGGACAGGGTGACAATCAGCCCCAGCATTTT | CASSLGQGDNQPQHF | TRBD1 | TRBV7-2 | NA | TRBJ1-5
TGTGCCAGTGTCTTCGGACAGGGTTCCTCCTACGAGCAGTACTTC | CASVFGQGSSYEQYF | TRBD1 | TRBV28 | NA | TRBJ2-7
TGCGCCAGCAGCCAGGGGGGGACCAGAAACTATGGCTACACCTTC | CASSQGGTRNYGYTF | NA | TRBV4-1 | NA | TRBJ1-2
TGTGCCAGCAGCCCTAGGGGCGGGAGTAACTTTTACGAGCAGTACTTC | CASSPRGGSNFYEQYF | TRBD2 | TRBV7-8 | NA | TRBJ2-7
TGCAGCGTTACCAGACAGGGAAACACTGAAGCTTTCTTT | CSVTRQGNTEAFF | TRBD1 | TRBV29-1 | once | TRBJ1-1
TGTGCCAGCAGTCTAGGGAGCTCCTACAATGAGCAGTTCTTC | CASSLGSSYNEQFF | NA | TRBV6-6 | NA | TRBJ2-1
TGTGCCAGCAGCGTATCAGCGTTCTCTGGAAACACCATATATTTT | CASSVSAFSGNTIYF | NA | TRBV9 | NA | TRBJ1-3
TGCAGCGCCGGGACTAGCGGGGGGGGTAGCACAGATACGCAGTATTTT | CSAGTSGGGSTDTQYF | TRBD2 | TRBV29-1 | NA | TRBJ2-3
TGTGCCAGCCGCCTGGGACTTGCGAACACCGGGGAGCTGTTTTTT | CASRLGLANTGELFF | NA | TRBV9 | NA | TRBJ2-2
TGTGCCAGCAGCCCCTGGACAGGGGCCTCTCTCTATGGCTACACCTTC | CASSPWTGASLYGYTF | TRBD1 | TRBV7-9 | NA | TRBJ1-2
TGTGCCAGCAGTCTAAGACAGGGCATACTCTCTGGAAACACCATATATTTT | CASSLRQGILSGNTIYF | TRBD1 | TRBV5-5 | NA | TRBJ1-3
TGCGCCAGCAGCCAAGATGAAGCGGGGGGGCAAGAGACCCAGTACTTC | CASSQDEAGGQETQYF | TRBD2 | TRBV4-3 | NA | TRBJ2-5
TGTGCCAGCAGCCCGGGACAGGGTCTTACTGAAGCTTTCTTT | CASSPGQGLTEAFF | TRBD1 | TRBV28 | NA | TRBJ1-1
TGTGCCAGCAGCTTGGGGACTAGCGTCGACAATGAGCAGTTCTTC | CASSLGTSVDNEQFF | TRBD2 | TRBV5-6 | NA | TRBJ2-1
TGTGCCAGTAGTATAGTCGGTCTGAACACCGGGGAGCTGTTTTTT | CASSIVGLNTGELFF | NA | TRBV19 | NA | TRBJ2-2
TGTGCCAGCAGCAAGGACAGGCCCTATGGCTACACCTTC | CASSKDRPYGYTF | NA | TRBV21-1 | NA | TRBJ1-2
TGTGCCAGCAGTACCAACGGGGCGGGGTCGACTGAAGCTTTCTTT | CASSTNGAGSTEAFF | NA | TRBV6-5 | NA | TRBJ1-1
TGTGCCAGAAGACGCGAACCGGGACAGGATCGTAACAATGAGCAGTTCTTC | CARRREPGQDRNNEQFF | TRBD1 | TRBV5-3 | NA | TRBJ2-1
TGTGCCAGCTCACCGGGCGCACAAGAGACCCAGTACTTC | CASSPGAQETQYF | NA | TRBV18 | NA | TRBJ2-5
TGTGCCAGCAGCTTAGTCCCCAGCGGGGGACAGGGTGAGCAGTTCTTC | CASSLVPSGGQGEQFF | NA | TRBV7-2 | NA | TRBJ2-1
TGTGCCAGCAGCTTAACTGCAGGGCACAATGAGCAGTTCTTC | CASSLTAGHNEQFF | NA | TRBV7-3 | once | TRBJ2-1
TGTGCCAGCAGTTTAGGGGGACAGGGAACCGGGGAGCTGTTTTTT | CASSLGGQGTGELFF | TRBD1 | TRBV27 | NA | TRBJ2-2
TGCGCCAGCAGCCGGGGAGTGGACTACCTGGGCACAGATACGCAGTATTTT | CASSRGVDYLGTDTQYF | NA | TRBV4-1 | NA | TRBJ2-3
TGTGCCAGCAGCCCCAGGGGGAGTACTAATGAAAAACTGTTTTTT | CASSPRGSTNEKLFF | TRBD1 | TRBV7-9 | NA | TRBJ1-4
TGTGCCTGGTCCCGGGACAGCAACACTGAAGCTTTCTTT | CAWSRDSNTEAFF | TRBD1 | TRBV30 | NA | TRBJ1-1